Below, 20 T cell receptor beta chains from the same sample are listed, as sequenced in a study of T cell responses to AZD1222 COVID-19 vaccine. Only in-frame clones appear in the TCRdb table, and some are missing; sequencing was by immunoSEQ multiplex PCR. The profile covers roughly 70,000 clones, with 85% appearing a single time and about a fifth taken by the ten largest. The material was peripheral blood, obtained on day 0 of AZD1222 vaccination. The receptors shown here come from an adult in good health.

The chain uses TRBV19 and TRBJ1-1; D possibly corresponds to TRBD1 (5 bases). Trimming pared 8 bases from V and 0 bases from J, leaving 19 bases between. There are 16 residues in the CDR3. Germline CDR1 LNHDA, CDR2 SQIVND (reference sequence). This chain's CDR3 is CASSQKAGWVNTEAFF. The CDR3 nucleotides read TGTGCCAGTTCTCAAAAGGCAGGGTGGGTGAACACTGAAGCTTTCTTT. Using reference TRBV19 and TRBJ1-1 for the parts outside the CDR3, the full variable domain is DGGITQSPKYLFRKEGQNVTLSCEQNLNHDAMYWYRQDPGQGLRLIYYSQIVNDFQKGDIAEGYSVSREKKESFPLTVTSAQKNPTAFYLCASSQKAGWVNTEAFFGQGTRLTVV.

This chain connects TRBV5-3 to TRBJ2-7, with a tentative D call TRBD1 (5 bases). TRBV5-3 is an open reading frame whose function is uncertain. The length of the CDR3 is 15 residues. V gave up 4 bases and J gave up 6 bases, with 20 bases separating them. CDR3 in DNA: TGTGCCAGAAGCCCATCATACAGGCTTCTCACCGAGCAGTACTTC. It codes for CARSPSYRLLTEQYF.

The V and J genes are TRBV3-1 (or the pseudogene TRBV3-2) and TRBJ1-1; unclear D gene. The CDR3 loop spans 14 amino acids. Germline V CDR1 and CDR2: LGHDT, YNNKEL (reference sequence). The V gene lost 2 bases and the J gene lost 1 base, with 8 bases spanning the gap. CDR3 nucleotides: TGTGCCAGCAGCCAAACGTTCACGAACACTGAAGCTTTCTTT. It translates to CASSQTFTNTEAFF.

The chain links TRBV5-1 to TRBJ2-1, with 12 positions matching TRBD2. The CDR3 loop spans 16 amino acids. The J segment lost 3 bases and the V segment lost 4 bases, leaving 5 bases of the junction unmatched. Germline CDR1 and CDR2: SGHRS and YFSETQ. The CDR3 reads CASSAGLAGNYNEQFF. As DNA, the CDR3 is TGCGCCAGCAGCGCCGGACTAGCGGGGAACTACAATGAGCAGTTCTTC. Full variable domain (rest looked up from reference TRBV5-1 and TRBJ2-1): KAGVTQTPRYLIKTRGQQVTLSCSPISGHRSVSWYQQTPGQGLQFLFEYFSETQRNKGNFPGRFSGRQFSNSRSEMNVSTLELGDSALYLCASSAGLAGNYNEQFFGPGTRLTVL.

V gene TRBV6-1 combines with J gene TRBJ2-5; TRBD2 agrees at 10 bases. Germline V CDR1 and CDR2: MNHNS, SASEGT. This CDR3 has 19 residues. The trim removed 3 bases at V and 1 base at J, leaving 14 bases unmatched. The CDR3 DNA reads TGTGCCAGCAGTGACGATGGGAAGCGGGAGGGCTATCTCCAAGAGACCCAGTACTTC. Encoded protein: CASSDDGKREGYLQETQYF.

The CDR3 here is CASSRLQRDSSYNEQFF. CDR3 nucleotides: TGTGCCAGTAGTCGATTACAGAGGGACAGTTCCTACAATGAGCAGTTCTTC. The chain carries TRBV19 and TRBJ2-1; 7 bases fit TRBD1. This CDR3 is 17 amino acids long. Trimming removed 5 bases from V and 1 base from J; junction bases left unmatched: 11. The V gene's germline CDR1 is LNHDA and CDR2 SQIVND (reference sequence).

This clone appeared once. J is TRBJ2-5 and V is TRBV9; 10 positions agree with TRBD1. The ends lost 3 bases at V and 5 bases at J; junction bases unmatched: 1. CDR3 length: 13 residues. Looked up from germline, CDR1 is SGDLS and CDR2 is YYNGEE. The DNA of the CDR3 is TGTGCCAGCAGCGAGGGACAGGGGGAGACCCAGTACTTC. Amino acids: CASSEGQGETQYF.

The rearrangement uses TRBV5-4 and TRBJ1-2, with a tentative D call TRBD1 (6 bases). The CDR3 runs to 13 residues. CDR1 is SGHNT and CDR2 is YYREEE in the germline V gene (reference sequence). V was trimmed by 0 bases and J by 5 bases, leaving 8 bases between them. The CDR3 coding sequence is TGTGCCAGCAGCTTGGACAGGGTTTATGGCTACACCTTC. Its protein is CASSLDRVYGYTF. The entire variable domain, with the rest obtained from reference TRBV5-4 and TRBJ1-2, is as follows: ETGVTQSPTHLIKTRGQQVTLRCSSQSGHNTVSWYQQALGQGPQFIFQYYREEENGRGNFPPRFSGLQFPNYSSELNVNALELDDSALYLCASSLDRVYGYTFGSGTRLTVV.

The chain has TRBV30 and TRBJ1-1; D ambiguous. Germline loops: CDR1 GTSNPN, CDR2 SVGIG (reference sequence). V was cut by 8 bases and J by 8 bases, with 12 bases left in between. CDR3 length: 10 residues. The CDR3 region is CAAGGQEAFF. The CDR3 nucleotides are TGTGCCGCAGGAGGGCAGGAAGCTTTCTTT. The whole variable domain, remainder taken from reference TRBV30 and TRBJ1-1, is SQTIHQWPATLVQPVGSPLSLECTVEGTSNPNLYWYRQAAGRGLQLLFYSVGIGQISSEVPQNLSASRPQDRQFILSSKKLLLSDSGFYLCAAGGQEAFFGQGTRLTVV.

This rearrangement joins TRBV12-5 to TRBJ1-4; D is possibly TRBD1 (5 bases). This CDR3 region has 20 residues. Trimming removed 0 bases at V and 0 bases at J, with 20 bases between. Germline loops: CDR1 LGHNT, CDR2 FRNRAP. In nucleotides, the CDR3 is TGTGCTAGTGGTTTGGTACTCCGGGACGGACTTTTTTCAACTAATGAAAAACTGTTTTTT. Encoded protein: CASGLVLRDGLFSTNEKLFF.

This clone was seen just once. V and J are TRBV6-5 and TRBJ2-7, with D hard to call. CDR1 and CDR2 (germline): MNHEY, SVGAGI. V shed 10 bases and J shed 3 bases, with 16 bases lying between them. The CDR3 extends over 13 amino acids. Written as DNA, the CDR3 is TGTGCCACCAAGTCCGGGCCTAGCTACGAGCAGTACTTC. Protein: CATKSGPSYEQYF.

J is TRBJ2-7 and V is TRBV7-7, with D maybe TRBD1 (5 bases). The CDR3 totals 13 residues. V gave up 5 bases and J gave up 0 bases, with 8 bases separating them. CDR1 SSHAT and CDR2 FNYEAQ come from the germline V gene (reference sequence). The DNA for the CDR3 is TGTGCCAGCAGCCCTGACAGCTCCTACGAGCAGTACTTC. Translation: CASSPDSSYEQYF.

The genes are TRBV2 and TRBJ2-5; 8 nucleotides match TRBD2. Germline CDR1 reads SNHLY; CDR2 reads FYNNEI. V lost 4 bases, J lost 1 base, and 8 bases stayed unmatched. CDR3 length: 16 residues. The CDR3 bases are TGTGCCAGCAGTGGCCCACTAGCGGCGGGCCAAGAGACCCAGTACTTC. Encoded protein: CASSGPLAAGQETQYF. Supplemented by reference TRBV2 and TRBJ2-5, the full variable domain reads EPEVTQTPSHQVTQMGQEVILRCVPISNHLYFYWYRQILGQKVEFLVSFYNNEISEKSEIFDDQFSVERPDGSNFTLKIRSTKLEDSAMYFCASSGPLAAGQETQYFGPGTRLLVL.

The chain couples TRBV14 to TRBJ2-7; D is unresolved. V lost 6 bases and J lost 3, with 6 bases in between. Germline V gene sequence: CDR1 SGHDN, CDR2 FVKESK. This CDR3 spans 11 amino acids. The CDR3 coding sequence is TGTGCCAGCAGGAACGGCTACGAGCAGTACTTC. Translation: CASRNGYEQYF.

J is TRBJ1-6 and V is TRBV10-3; 12 bases fit TRBD1. V lost 0 bases, J lost 9 bases, and 0 bases stayed unmatched. The germline CDR1 and CDR2 sequences are ENHRY and SYGVKD. CDR3 length: 15 amino acids. The CDR3 here is CAISESGQGASPLHF. DNA for the CDR3: TGTGCCATCAGTGAGTCGGGACAGGGGGCTTCACCCCTCCACTTT.

This chain joins TRBV12-3 or TRBV12-4 and TRBJ1-5; D possibly corresponds to TRBD1 (5 bases). V lost 3 bases and J lost 7, with 10 bases in between. This CDR3 region has 13 residues. The CDR3 sequence: CASSFSGGQPQHF. CDR3 in DNA: TGTGCCAGCAGTTTTTCGGGGGGACAGCCCCAGCATTTT.

This clone was picked up a small number of times. The chain links TRBV19 to TRBJ1-6; no clear D. This CDR3 is built from 15 residues. V lost 0 bases, J lost 14 bases, and 17 bases lay in between. CDR1 is LNHDA, CDR2 SQIVND, per germline (reference sequence). The CDR3 sequence is CASSIDSAPAGTLHF. DNA for the CDR3: TGTGCCAGTAGTATAGATAGCGCGCCCGCCGGAACCCTCCACTTT.

V usage is TRBV5-8 and J usage is TRBJ2-1, with 15 bases fitting TRBD2. Germline V gives CDR1 SGHTS, CDR2 YDEGEE. This CDR3 has 17 amino acids. The V segment lost 6 bases and the J segment 6 bases; nucleotides outside the gene matches: 10. The CDR3 DNA is TGTGCCAGCACCATATGGACTAGCGGGAGGGCCTCCAATGAGCAGTTCTTC. The encoded protein is CASTIWTSGRASNEQFF.

This clone was recorded once. The V gene is TRBV11-2, the J gene TRBJ1-3, with D perhaps matching TRBD1 (6 bases). The CDR3 is made up of 15 amino acids. Germline V gene data show CDR1 as SGHAT and CDR2 as FQNNGV. Trimming took off 3 bases at V and 0 bases at J, with 9 bases between the two ends. The CDR3 DNA is TGTGCCAGCAGCTTGACAGGTTCCTCTGGAAACACCATATATTTT. It specifies CASSLTGSSGNTIYF.

This chain links TRBV5-1 with TRBJ1-6; D uncertain. Germline CDR1 SGHRS, CDR2 YFSETQ. This CDR3 has 15 amino acids. The V and J ends lost 5 bases and 0 bases respectively, with 9 bases between them. CDR3 nucleotide sequence: TGCGCCAGCAGTGGGGAGGCCTCCTATAATTCACCCCTCCACTTT. Amino acid sequence: CASSGEASYNSPLHF.